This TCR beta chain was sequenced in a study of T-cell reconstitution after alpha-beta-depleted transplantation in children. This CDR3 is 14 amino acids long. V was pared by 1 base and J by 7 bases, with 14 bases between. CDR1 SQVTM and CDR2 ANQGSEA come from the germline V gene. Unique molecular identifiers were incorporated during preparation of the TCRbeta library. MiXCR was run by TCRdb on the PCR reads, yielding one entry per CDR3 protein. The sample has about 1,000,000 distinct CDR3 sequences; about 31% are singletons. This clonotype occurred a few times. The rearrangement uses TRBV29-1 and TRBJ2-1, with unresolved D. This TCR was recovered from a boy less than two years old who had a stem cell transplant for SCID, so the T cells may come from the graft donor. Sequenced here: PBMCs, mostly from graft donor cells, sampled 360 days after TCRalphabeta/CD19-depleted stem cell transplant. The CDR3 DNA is TGCAGCGTTGAAGGGGCCTTTAGTTTAAATGAGCAGTTCTTC. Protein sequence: CSVEGAFSLNEQFF.